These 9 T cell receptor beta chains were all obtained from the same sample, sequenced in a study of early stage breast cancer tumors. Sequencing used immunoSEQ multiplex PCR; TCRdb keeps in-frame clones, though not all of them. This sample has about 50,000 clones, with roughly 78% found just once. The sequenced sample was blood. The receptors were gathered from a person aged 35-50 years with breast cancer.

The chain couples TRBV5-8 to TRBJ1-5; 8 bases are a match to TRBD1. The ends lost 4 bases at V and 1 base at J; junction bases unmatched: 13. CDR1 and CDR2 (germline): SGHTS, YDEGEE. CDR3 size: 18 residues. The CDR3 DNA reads TGTGCCAGCAGCGCATTGGTGGGACAGGTTCTCAGCAATCAGCCCCAGCATTTT. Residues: CASSALVGQVLSNQPQHF. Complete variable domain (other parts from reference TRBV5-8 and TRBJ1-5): EAGVTQSPTHLIKTRGQQATLRCSPISGHTSVYWYQQALGLGLQFLLWYDEGEERNRGNFPPRFSGRQFPNYSSELNVNALELEDSALYLCASSALVGQVLSNQPQHFGDGTRLSIL.

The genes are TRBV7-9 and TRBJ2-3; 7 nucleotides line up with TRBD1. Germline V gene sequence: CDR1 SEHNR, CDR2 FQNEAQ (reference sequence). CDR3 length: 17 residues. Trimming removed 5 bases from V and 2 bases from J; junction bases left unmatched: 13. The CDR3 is CASSQNREGTDTDTQYF. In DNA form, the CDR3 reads TGTGCCAGCAGCCAGAACCGGGAAGGGACAGACACAGATACGCAGTATTTT.

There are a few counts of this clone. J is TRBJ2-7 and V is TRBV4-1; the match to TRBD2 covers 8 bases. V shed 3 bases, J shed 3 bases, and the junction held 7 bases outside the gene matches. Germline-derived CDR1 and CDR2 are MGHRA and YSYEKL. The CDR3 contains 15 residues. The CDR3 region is CASSQPGLGVYEQYF. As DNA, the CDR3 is TGCGCCAGCAGCCAGCCGGGACTAGGTGTCTACGAGCAGTACTTC.

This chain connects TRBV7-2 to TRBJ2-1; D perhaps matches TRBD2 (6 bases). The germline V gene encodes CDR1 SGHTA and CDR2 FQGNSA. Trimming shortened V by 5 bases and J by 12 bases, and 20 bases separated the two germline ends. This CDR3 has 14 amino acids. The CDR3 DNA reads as TGTGCCAGCAGCCCGACAAGGGACTCCCAGGCGCAGTTCTTC. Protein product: CASSPTRDSQAQFF.

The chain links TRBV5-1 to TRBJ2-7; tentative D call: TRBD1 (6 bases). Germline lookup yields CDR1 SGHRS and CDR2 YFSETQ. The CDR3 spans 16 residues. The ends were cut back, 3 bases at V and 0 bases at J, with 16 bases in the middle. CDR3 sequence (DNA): TGCGCCAGCAGCTATGATGGGCAGGGGCTCTCCTACGAGCAGTACTTC. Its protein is CASSYDGQGLSYEQYF.

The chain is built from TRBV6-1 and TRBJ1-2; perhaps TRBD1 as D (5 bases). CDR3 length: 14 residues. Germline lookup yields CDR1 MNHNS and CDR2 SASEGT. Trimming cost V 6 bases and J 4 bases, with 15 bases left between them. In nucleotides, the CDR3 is TGTGCCAGCAGGGAGACCCTGGGGGGCTATGGCTACACCTTC. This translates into CASRETLGGYGYTF.

DNA of the CDR3: TGTGCCAGCAGCTCGGGACTGAGTGGAGAGACCCAGTACTTC. Its translation is CASSSGLSGETQYF. The rearrangement uses TRBV11-3 and TRBJ2-5; a possible D gene is TRBD2 (6 bases). CDR1 and CDR2 from the germline V gene are SGHNT and YENEEA. V dropped 4 bases and J dropped 4 bases, with 13 bases sitting between them. CDR3 size: 14 residues.

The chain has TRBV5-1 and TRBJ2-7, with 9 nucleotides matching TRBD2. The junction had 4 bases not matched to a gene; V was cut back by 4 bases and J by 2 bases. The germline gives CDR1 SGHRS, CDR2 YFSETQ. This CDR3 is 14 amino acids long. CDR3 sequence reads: CASSPGTSTYEQYF. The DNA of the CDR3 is TGCGCCAGCAGCCCCGGGACTAGCACCTACGAGCAGTACTTC.

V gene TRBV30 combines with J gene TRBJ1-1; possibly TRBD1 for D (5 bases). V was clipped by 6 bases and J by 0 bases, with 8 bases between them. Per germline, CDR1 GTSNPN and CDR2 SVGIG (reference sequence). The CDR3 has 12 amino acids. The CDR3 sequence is CACPRVNTEAFF. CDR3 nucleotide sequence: TGTGCCTGTCCCAGGGTGAACACTGAAGCTTTCTTT.